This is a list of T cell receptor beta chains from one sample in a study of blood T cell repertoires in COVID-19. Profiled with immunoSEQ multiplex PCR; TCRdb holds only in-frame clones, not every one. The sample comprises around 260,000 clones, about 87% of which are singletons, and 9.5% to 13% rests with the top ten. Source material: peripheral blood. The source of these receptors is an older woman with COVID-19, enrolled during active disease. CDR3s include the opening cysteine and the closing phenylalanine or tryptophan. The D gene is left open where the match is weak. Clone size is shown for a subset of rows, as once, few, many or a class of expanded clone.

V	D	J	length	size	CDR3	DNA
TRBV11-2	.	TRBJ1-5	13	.	CASSLDARQPQHF	TGTGCCAGCAGCTTAGATGCCCGGCAGCCCCAGCATTTT
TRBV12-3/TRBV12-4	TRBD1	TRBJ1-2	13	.	CASSRTGVNGYTF	TGTGCCAGCAGTCGGACAGGGGTGAATGGCTACACCTTC
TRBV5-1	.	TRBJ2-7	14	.	CASSLVPSSYEQYF	TGCGCCAGCAGCTTGGTTCCCAGCTCCTACGAGCAGTACTTC
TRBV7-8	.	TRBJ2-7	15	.	CASSLGLESSYEQYF	TGTGCCAGCAGCTTAGGGCTGGAGAGCTCCTACGAGCAGTACTTC
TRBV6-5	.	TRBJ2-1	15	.	CASSSDRSVYNEQFF	TGTGCCAGCAGTTCCGACCGTAGCGTTTACAATGAGCAGTTCTTC
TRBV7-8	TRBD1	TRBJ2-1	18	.	CASSLEGATGGRRNEQFF	TGTGCCAGCAGCTTAGAAGGTGCGACAGGGGGACGCAGGAATGAGCAGTTCTTC
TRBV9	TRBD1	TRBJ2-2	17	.	CASSVGIGQGAPGELFF	TGTGCCAGCAGCGTAGGGATAGGACAGGGGGCCCCCGGGGAGCTGTTTTTT
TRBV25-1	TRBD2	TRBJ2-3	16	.	CASSLWGSGTTDTQYF	TGTGCCAGCAGCCTCTGGGGGAGCGGGACCACAGATACGCAGTATTTT
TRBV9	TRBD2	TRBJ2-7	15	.	CASSRGGSLTYEQYF	TGTGCCAGCAGCCGCGGGGGGTCTCTTACCTACGAGCAGTACTTC
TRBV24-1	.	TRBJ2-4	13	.	CATSERSKNIQYF	TGTGCCACCAGTGAGCGAAGCAAAAACATTCAGTACTTC
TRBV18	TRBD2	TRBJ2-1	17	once	CASSPSLAESSYNEQFF	TGTGCCAGCTCACCATCACTAGCGGAGAGCTCCTACAATGAGCAGTTCTTC
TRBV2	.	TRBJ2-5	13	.	CASSELLQETQYF	TGTGCCAGCAGTGAGTTGTTACAGGAGACCCAGTACTTC
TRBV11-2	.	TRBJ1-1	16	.	CASSPLLYSLNTEAFF	TGTGCCAGCAGCCCCCTCTTGTACAGTCTGAACACTGAAGCTTTCTTT
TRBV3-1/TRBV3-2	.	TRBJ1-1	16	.	CASSQSNQAPNTEAFF	TGTGCCAGCAGCCAATCAAATCAGGCCCCGAACACTGAAGCTTTCTTT
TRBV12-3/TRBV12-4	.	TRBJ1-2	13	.	CASSNTGPNGYTF	TGTGCCAGCAGCAACACAGGTCCCAATGGCTACACCTTC
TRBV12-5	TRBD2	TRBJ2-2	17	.	CASGLGTASGISGELFF	TGTGCTAGTGGTTTGGGGACCGCTAGCGGGATCTCCGGGGAGCTGTTTTTT
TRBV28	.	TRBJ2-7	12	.	CASLSPPREQYF	TGTGCCAGCCTCTCACCCCCCAGGGAGCAGTACTTC
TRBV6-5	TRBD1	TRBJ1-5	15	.	CASSRTGDLNQPQHF	TGTGCCAGCAGTCGGACAGGGGACCTCAATCAGCCCCAGCATTTT
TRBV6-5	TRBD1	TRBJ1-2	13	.	CASSRTGGDGYTF	TGTGCCAGCAGCCGGACAGGGGGCGACGGCTACACCTTC
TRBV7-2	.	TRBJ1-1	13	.	CASSLGWETEAFF	TGTGCCAGCAGCTTAGGTTGGGAGACTGAAGCTTTCTTT
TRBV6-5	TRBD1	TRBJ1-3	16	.	CASSYSTGFSGNTIYF	TGTGCCAGCAGTTACTCGACAGGGTTCTCTGGAAACACCATATATTTT
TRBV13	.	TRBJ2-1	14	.	CASSLGPGKGEQFF	TGTGCCAGCAGCTTAGGTCCGGGGAAAGGTGAGCAGTTCTTC
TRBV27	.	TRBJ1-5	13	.	CASSLTFSQPQHF	TGTGCCAGCAGTTTAACTTTTTCTCAGCCCCAGCATTTT
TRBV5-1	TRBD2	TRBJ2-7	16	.	CASSFQGGVRRYEQYF	TGCGCCAGCAGCTTCCAGGGAGGGGTCAGACGCTACGAGCAGTACTTC
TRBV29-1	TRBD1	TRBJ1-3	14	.	CSVRTGPFGNTIYF	TGCAGCGTCCGGACAGGTCCCTTTGGAAACACCATATATTTT
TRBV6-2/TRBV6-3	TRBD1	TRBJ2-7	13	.	CASSRDRDNEQYF	TGTGCCAGCAGCCGTGACAGGGACAACGAGCAGTACTTC
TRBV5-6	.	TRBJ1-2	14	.	CASSPTGGVYGYTF	TGTGCCAGCAGCCCCACGGGGGGCGTCTATGGCTACACCTTC
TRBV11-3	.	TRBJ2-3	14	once	CASSPTGVTDTQYF	TGTGCCAGCAGCCCGACGGGAGTCACAGATACGCAGTATTTT
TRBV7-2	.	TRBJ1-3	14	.	CASSLSFSGNTIYF	TGTGCCAGCAGCTTATCTTTCTCTGGAAACACCATATATTTT
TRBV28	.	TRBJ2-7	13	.	CASSGGRPYEQYF	TGTGCCAGCAGTGGCGGGCGCCCCTACGAGCAGTACTTC
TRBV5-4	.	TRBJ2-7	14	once	CASSLGKNTYEQYF	TGTGCCAGCAGCTTGGGTAAGAACACCTACGAGCAGTACTTC
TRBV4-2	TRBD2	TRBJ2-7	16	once	CASSQEGSGRAYEQYF	TGTGCCAGCAGCCAAGAAGGGAGCGGGAGGGCTTACGAGCAGTACTTC
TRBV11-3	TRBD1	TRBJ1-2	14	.	CASSPPDREIGYTF	TGTGCCAGCAGCCCCCCCGACAGGGAGATTGGCTACACCTTC
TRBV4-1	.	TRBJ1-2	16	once	CASSQDSRGRYYGYTF	TGCGCCAGCAGCCAAGATAGTCGGGGGAGGTACTATGGCTACACCTTC
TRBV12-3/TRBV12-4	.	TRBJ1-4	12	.	CASSLNSEKLFF	TGTGCCAGCAGCCTTAATTCTGAAAAACTGTTTTTT
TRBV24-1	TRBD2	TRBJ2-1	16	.	CATSQTSGRNYNEQFF	TGTGCCACCAGCCAGACTAGCGGGAGAAACTACAATGAGCAGTTCTTC
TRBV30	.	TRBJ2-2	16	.	CAWSVYHLLDTGELFF	TGTGCCTGGAGTGTCTACCACCTGCTGGACACCGGGGAGCTGTTTTTT
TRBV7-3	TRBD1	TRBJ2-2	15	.	CASSLQGADTGELFF	TGTGCCAGCAGCTTACAGGGGGCGGACACCGGGGAGCTGTTTTTT
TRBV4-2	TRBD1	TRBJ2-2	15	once	CASRTGTGQGGELFF	TGTGCCAGCAGGACAGGGACAGGGCAGGGCGGGGAGCTGTTTTTT
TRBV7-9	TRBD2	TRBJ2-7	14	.	CASSLVASGYEQYF	TGTGCCAGCAGCTTAGTGGCTAGCGGGTACGAGCAGTACTTC
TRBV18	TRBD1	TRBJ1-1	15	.	CASSQAGTGDTEAFF	TGTGCCAGCTCACAGGCCGGGACAGGGGACACTGAAGCTTTCTTT
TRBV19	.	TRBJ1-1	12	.	CASGTDRPEAFF	TGTGCCAGTGGCACTGACAGGCCTGAAGCTTTCTTT
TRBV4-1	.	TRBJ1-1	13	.	CASSQDVGRGTFF	.
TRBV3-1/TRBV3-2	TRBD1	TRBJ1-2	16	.	CASSLGQGMRTYGYTF	TGTGCCAGCAGCCTCGGACAGGGGATGAGGACCTATGGCTACACCTTC
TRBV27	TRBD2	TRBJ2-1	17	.	CASSSLSVLGGYNEQFF	TGTGCCAGCAGTTCTTTAAGTGTTTTGGGAGGGTACAATGAGCAGTTCTTC
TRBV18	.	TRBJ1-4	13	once	CASSPPVLEKLFF	TGTGCCAGCTCACCACCAGTACTTGAAAAACTGTTTTTT
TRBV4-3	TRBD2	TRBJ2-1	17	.	CASSQVRSSGTYNEQFF	TGCGCCAGCAGCCAAGTCAGGAGTAGCGGGACTTACAATGAGCAGTTCTTC
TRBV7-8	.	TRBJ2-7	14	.	CASSLRGGGYEQYF	TGTGCCAGCAGCCTCAGGGGTGGGGGCTACGAGCAGTACTTC
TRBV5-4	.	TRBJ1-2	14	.	CASSELQGYYGYTF	TGTGCCAGCAGCGAGCTACAGGGATACTATGGCTACACCTTC
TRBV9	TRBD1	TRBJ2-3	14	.	CASSPQTGADTQYF	TGTGCCAGCAGCCCCCAGACAGGGGCAGATACGCAGTATTTT
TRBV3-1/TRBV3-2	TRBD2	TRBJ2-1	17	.	CASSIALAGGPGREQFF	TGTGCCAGCAGCATCGCTTTAGCGGGAGGGCCGGGAAGGGAGCAGTTCTTC
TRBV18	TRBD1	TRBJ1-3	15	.	CASSPPAGGGNTIYF	TGTGCCAGCTCACCACCTGCAGGGGGAGGAAACACCATATATTTT
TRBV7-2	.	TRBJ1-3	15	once	CASSSEGFSGNTIYF	TGTGCCAGCAGCTCCGAGGGTTTCTCTGGAAACACCATATATTTT
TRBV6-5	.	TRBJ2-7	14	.	CASSYQRNTYEQYF	TGTGCCAGCAGTTACCAGCGGAATACCTACGAGCAGTACTTC
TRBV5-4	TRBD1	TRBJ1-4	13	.	CASSRTGVEKLFF	TGTGCCAGCAGCCGGACAGGGGTTGAAAAACTGTTTTTT